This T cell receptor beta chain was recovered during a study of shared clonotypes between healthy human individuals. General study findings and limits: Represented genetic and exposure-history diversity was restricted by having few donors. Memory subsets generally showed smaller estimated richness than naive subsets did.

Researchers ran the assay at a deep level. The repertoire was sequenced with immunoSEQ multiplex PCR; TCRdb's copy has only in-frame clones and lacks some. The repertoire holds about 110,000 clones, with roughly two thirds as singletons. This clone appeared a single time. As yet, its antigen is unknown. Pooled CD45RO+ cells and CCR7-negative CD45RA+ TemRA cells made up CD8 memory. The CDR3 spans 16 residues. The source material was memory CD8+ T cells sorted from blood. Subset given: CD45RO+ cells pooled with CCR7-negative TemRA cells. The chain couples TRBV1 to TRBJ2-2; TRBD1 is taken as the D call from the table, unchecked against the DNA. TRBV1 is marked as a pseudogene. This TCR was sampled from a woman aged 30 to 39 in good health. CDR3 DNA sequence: TGCACCAGCAGCCTCCAGGGGCCCCTGGACACCGGGGAGCTGTTTTTT. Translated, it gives CTSSLQGPLDTGELFF.